The next 22 T cell receptor beta chains were all read from a single sample in a study of blood T cell repertoires in COVID-19. Measured with immunoSEQ multiplex PCR; TCRdb has only the in-frame clones, and not every one. The top ten hold roughly 28% of the sample, which has about 140,000 clones, 70% to 90% seen once. The specimen sequenced was peripheral blood. These receptors all stem from a human donor in a cohort sampled during active COVID-19.

This clone occurred a few times. This chain joins TRBV27 and TRBJ1-5; TRBD1 matches 8 bases. The CDR3 is made up of 14 amino acids. The germline V gene has CDR1 MNHEY and CDR2 SMNVEV (reference sequence). The V gene end was trimmed by 5 bases and the J gene end by 7 bases; junction bases not matched to a gene: 7. The CDR3 sequence: CASSERQGWQPQHF. In nucleotides, the CDR3 is TGTGCCAGCAGTGAGCGACAGGGGTGGCAGCCCCAGCATTTT.

The V gene is TRBV9, the J gene TRBJ2-3, with D possibly TRBD2 on 7 matching bases. Germline assignment: CDR1 SGDLS and CDR2 YYNGEE. Trimming removed 0 bases from V and 3 bases from J, with 14 bases in between. The CDR3 is 16 residues long. CDR3: CASSVGVGGLTDTQYF. Written as DNA, the CDR3 is TGTGCCAGCAGCGTAGGGGTGGGGGGGCTTACAGATACGCAGTATTTT.

The rearrangement links TRBV7-9 to TRBJ2-2; 8 nucleotides line up with TRBD1. The length of the CDR3 is 15 residues. J lost 5 bases, V lost 3 bases, and 5 bases had no gene match. Germline CDR1 and CDR2: SEHNR and FQNEAQ (reference sequence). For the CDR3, the DNA is TGTGCCAGCAGCTTGACAGGGGCCAGGACCGGGGAGCTGTTTTTT. This sequence encodes CASSLTGARTGELFF. Together with reference TRBV7-9 and TRBJ2-2, the CDR3 gives the full variable domain: DTGVSQNPRHKITKRGQNVTFRCDPISEHNRLYWYRQTLGQGPEFLTYFQNEAQLEKSRLLSDRFSAERPKGSFSTLEIQRTEQGDSAMYLCASSLTGARTGELFFGEGSRLTVL.

V and J are TRBV15 and TRBJ2-1; TRBD1 matches at 7 bases. In germline, CDR1 is LNHNV, CDR2 YYDKDF (reference sequence). Trimming cost V 1 base and J 2 bases; bases outside gene matches: 5. The CDR3 runs to 16 residues. CDR3 coding DNA: TGTGCCACCAGCAGAGCCAGACAGGGACCCTACAATGAGCAGTTCTTC. Its translation is CATSRARQGPYNEQFF.

V usage is TRBV1 and J usage is TRBJ1-4; the table's D call TRBD1 went unverified against the DNA. TRBV1 is a pseudogene locus. The CDR3 runs to 17 residues. The CDR3 sequence is CTSSQDKDREGNEKLFF. CDR3 coding DNA: TGCACCAGCAGCCAAGATAAGGACAGGGAGGGTAATGAAAAACTGTTTTTT.

The chain carries TRBV18 and TRBJ2-2; TRBD2 agrees at 7 bases. The germline gives CDR1 KGHSH, CDR2 LQKENI. Trimming cost V 1 base and J 4 bases; bases outside gene matches: 6. This CDR3 is built from 16 residues. CDR3 amino acids: CASSPLAGDPTGELFF. The CDR3 DNA follows: TGTGCCAGCTCACCACTGGCGGGGGATCCCACCGGGGAGCTGTTTTTT.

The V and J genes are TRBV5-1 and TRBJ2-5, with D uncertain. The germline V gene encodes CDR1 SGHRS and CDR2 YFSETQ. V lost 0 bases and J 4 bases, leaving 10 bases between the germline ends. This CDR3 spans 14 amino acids. The CDR3 bases are TGCGCCAGCAGCTTGGCCAGGCTCGCAGAGACCCAGTACTTC. It codes for CASSLARLAETQYF. Combining the CDR3 with reference TRBV5-1 and TRBJ2-5 gives the whole variable domain KAGVTQTPRYLIKTRGQQVTLSCSPISGHRSVSWYQQTPGQGLQFLFEYFSETQRNKGNFPGRFSGRQFSNSRSEMNVSTLELGDSALYLCASSLARLAETQYFGPGTRLLVL.

This clone was seen a few times. The CDR3 region is CASSPRDRLGQETQYF. The CDR3 nucleotides are TGTGCCAGCTCACCAAGGGACAGGTTGGGGCAAGAGACCCAGTACTTC. The rearrangement uses TRBV18 and TRBJ2-5; 8 bases match TRBD1. V was clipped by 2 bases and J by 2 bases; unmatched bases: 7. Germline V gene sequence: CDR1 KGHSH, CDR2 LQKENI. This CDR3 contains 16 residues.

The chain carries TRBV7-8 and TRBJ1-4; no clear D gene. The CDR3 totals 16 residues. The germline CDR1 and CDR2 sequences are SGHVS and FQNEAQ. Deletions cut 5 bases from V and 3 bases from J, with 16 bases between. The CDR3 reads CASSPRPSAANEKLFF. CDR3 coding DNA: TGTGCCAGCAGCCCCCGACCCTCTGCGGCTAATGAAAAACTGTTTTTT.

The J gene is TRBJ2-5, the V gene TRBV29-1; 8 bases match TRBD2. Looked up from germline, CDR1 is SQVTM and CDR2 is ANQGSEA. The V gene end was trimmed by 3 bases and the J gene end by 2 bases; junction bases not matched to a gene: 8. This CDR3 is built from 15 residues. The CDR3 is CSVDGPGGAQETQYF. The DNA for the CDR3 is TGCAGCGTTGACGGCCCCGGGGGGGCACAAGAGACCCAGTACTTC.

The chain uses TRBV7-2 and TRBJ2-1; 8 nucleotides line up with TRBD2. The CDR3 runs to 13 residues. The junction had 4 bases not matched to a gene; V was cut back by 5 bases and J by 7 bases. From germline, CDR1 is SGHTA and CDR2 FQGNSA. CDR3 residues: CASSVGGGNEQFF. The CDR3 bases are TGTGCCAGCAGCGTCGGGGGGGGTAATGAGCAGTTCTTC.

The J gene is TRBJ1-5, the V gene TRBV12-3 or TRBV12-4, with TRBD1 matching over 8 bases. V lost 6 bases, J lost 9 bases, and 7 bases stayed unmatched. This CDR3 comprises 13 residues. The CDR3 loop is CASSLTGEGPQHF. As DNA, the CDR3 is TGTGCCAGCAGCCTGACAGGGGAAGGGCCCCAGCATTTT.

The chain carries TRBV6-1 and TRBJ1-5; D not resolved. The V and J ends lost 4 bases and 2 bases respectively, with 15 bases between them. Germline V gene data show CDR1 as MNHNS and CDR2 as SASEGT. The CDR3 is 16 residues long. The chain's CDR3 is CASSVGEVRGNQPQHF. DNA for the CDR3: TGTGCCAGCAGTGTCGGGGAAGTGAGGGGCAATCAGCCCCAGCATTTT.

J is TRBJ2-1 and V is TRBV7-8; D not resolved. The V gene's germline CDR1 is SGHVS and CDR2 FQNEAQ. The CDR3 consists of 15 residues. V lost 5 bases and J 0 bases, leaving 11 bases between the germline ends. DNA of the CDR3: TGTGCCAGCAGCCCGACTTTGAGCTCCTACAATGAGCAGTTCTTC. Translation: CASSPTLSSYNEQFF.

J is TRBJ2-7 and V is TRBV7-9; TRBD1 matches at 8 bases. Germline V gene lookup returns CDR1 SEHNR and CDR2 FQNEAQ (reference sequence). The CDR3 totals 14 residues. The V and J ends lost 5 bases and 7 bases, in that order; junction bases with no gene match: 10. The DNA of the CDR3 is TGTGCCAGCAGCCTAGAGGCCAGGGGGCTTGAGCAGTACTTC. This translates into CASSLEARGLEQYF.

This rearrangement joins TRBV7-6 to TRBJ2-3; 8 bases fit TRBD1. The J segment lost 2 bases and the V segment lost 2 bases, leaving 15 bases of the junction unmatched. The CDR3 has 19 amino acids. Germline V gene data show CDR1 as SGHVS and CDR2 as FNYEAQ. The CDR3 DNA reads as TGTGCCAGCAGCTTAACCCCGATTGGACAGGGCTGGGACACAGATACGCAGTATTTT. This encodes CASSLTPIGQGWDTDTQYF.

The gene calls are TRBV19 and TRBJ2-1, with D possibly being TRBD1 (6 bases). The CDR3 contains 14 residues. Germline lookup yields CDR1 LNHDA and CDR2 SQIVND (reference sequence). Trimming cost V 4 bases and J 5 bases, with 12 bases left between them. The CDR3 DNA sequence: TGTGCCAGTAGTACTTACAGGGATAACAATGAGCAGTTCTTC. It codes for CASSTYRDNNEQFF.

The chain uses TRBV6-5 and TRBJ1-1; D might be TRBD1 (5 bases). CDR3 length: 12 amino acids. Trimming pared 8 bases from V and 11 bases from J, leaving 18 bases between. The germline gives CDR1 MNHEY, CDR2 SVGAGI. CDR3 coding DNA: TGTGCCAGCTCCAAGCCTCAGGCAGGGGCTTTCTTT. Residues: CASSKPQAGAFF.

The V call is TRBV5-1, the J call TRBJ1-4, with 7 nucleotides matching TRBD1. The CDR3 consists of 16 residues. Trimming took 4 bases from V and 0 from J; bases not matched to a gene: 6. Germline loops: CDR1 SGHRS, CDR2 YFSETQ. The CDR3 coding sequence is TGCGCCAGCAGCACGGGACAGCTTGCAACTAATGAAAAACTGTTTTTT. Translation: CASSTGQLATNEKLFF.

This sequence joins TRBV2 and TRBJ2-3, with 9 positions matching TRBD2. The germline V gene encodes CDR1 SNHLY and CDR2 FYNNEI. This CDR3 is built from 14 residues. V was pared by 7 bases and J by 4 bases, with 6 bases of the junction left unmatched. CDR3 coding DNA: TGTGCCAGCAATGCGGGGGGGCTCGCAGATACGCAGTATTTT. Amino acids: CASNAGGLADTQYF.

The chain carries TRBV6-5 and TRBJ2-7, with 9 positions matching TRBD1. The CDR3 runs to 15 residues. CDR1 is MNHEY and CDR2 is SVGAGI in the germline V gene. The junction had 7 bases not matched to a gene; V was cut back by 7 bases and J by 0 bases. The CDR3 region is CASTRQGQGSYEQYF. The CDR3 bases are TGTGCCAGCACCCGCCAGGGACAGGGCTCCTACGAGCAGTACTTC.

The rearrangement joins TRBV29-1 to TRBJ1-1, with a possible D match to TRBD1 (6 bases). V shed 2 bases and J shed 13 bases, with 14 bases lying between them. The CDR3 is 11 amino acids. Germline CDR1 and CDR2: SQVTM and ANQGSEA. This CDR3 is CSVESSRGVFF. CDR3 sequence (DNA): TGCAGCGTTGAATCTAGCAGGGGAGTTTTCTTT.